This T cell receptor beta chain came from a study of patients and donors after allogeneic stem cell transplantation. The CDR3 has 14 residues. Germline CDR1 reads LGHNA; CDR2 reads YSLEER. Trimming at V came to 7 bases and at J to 1 base, leaving 6 bases not matched to a gene. TCRdb reprocessed the RT-PCR reads with MiXCR, giving one entry per CDR3 protein. Here the sample spans 70,000 or so distinct CDR3 sequences, about a quarter being singletons. This receptor was identified in a human donor who was either an allogeneic HSCT recipient or a stem cell or donor lymphocyte infusion donor (not recorded which). It is not recorded whose cells these are; they may come from a transplant donor. Sample: blood, either unsorted or a sorted T cell fraction (not recorded which). The chain links TRBV4-3 to TRBJ1-1; 7 bases are shared with TRBD1. CDR3: CASTPTGPNTEAFF. CDR3 nucleotide sequence: TGCGCCAGCACCCCGACAGGGCCGAACACTGAAGCTTTCTTT.